This T cell receptor (beta chain) came from a study of T cell responses to AZD1222 COVID-19 vaccine. The CDR3 totals 14 residues. Trimming cost V 0 bases and J 9 bases; bases outside gene matches: 4. Per germline, CDR1 LNHNV and CDR2 YYDKDF (reference sequence). Comment on this clone: Antigen: not known.

General observations from the study: Clonal diversity was possibly underestimated; the donors were predominantly white British and more often female. Spike-specific TCR breadth and depth both grew after two AZD1222 doses.

Libraries were prepared by immunoSEQ multiplex PCR; TCRdb keeps only in-frame clonotypes and omits some of them. The sample records tens of thousands of clones, roughly nine tenths being singletons. This material consisted of peripheral blood, taken 28 days after the second AZD1222 dose. The rearrangement links TRBV15 to TRBJ2-1; 8 bases map to TRBD2. The sequence was obtained from an adult who received the AZD1222 COVID-19 vaccine. The CDR3 nucleotides read TGTGCCACCAGCAGAGAGCGGGGGGAGGCTGAGCAGTTCTTC. This encodes CATSRERGEAEQFF.